Included here is one T cell receptor beta chain sequence, with context. Its antigen is not identified. Thawed unstimulated PBMCs were FACS-sorted by CD3, CD4 and CD8 into two populations. Trimming cost V 0 bases and J 2 bases; bases outside gene matches: 2. Germline CDR1 GTSNPN, CDR2 SVGIG (reference sequence). CDR3 size: 16 residues. This sample was taken from a study of T cell clones after liver transplantation. Study-wide context: Standard immunosuppression, with no induction, continued until 12-24 months after transplant. Findings and limits, study-wide: A larger donor-reactive than third-party decline suggested partial antigen-specific deletion.

The table came from immunoSEQ multiplex PCR; TCRdb's copy has only in-frame clones and leaves some out. The sample shows 50,000 to 70,000 clones, about 71% of them seen only once. This specimen was CD4+ T cells from blood, taken at the roughly 16-month timepoint. V is TRBV30 and J is TRBJ2-3, with TRBD2 identical over 13 bases. The sequence was obtained from a human patient who received a liver transplant. Some T cells may have come from the graft donor. CDR3 in DNA: TGTGCCTGGAGTGTACTAGCGGGAGGGTACACAGATACGCAGTATTTT. Residues: CAWSVLAGGYTDTQYF. The whole variable domain, remainder taken from reference TRBV30 and TRBJ2-3, is SQTIHQWPATLVQPVGSPLSLECTVEGTSNPNLYWYRQAAGRGLQLLFYSVGIGQISSEVPQNLSASRPQDRQFILSSKKLLLSDSGFYLCAWSVLAGGYTDTQYFGPGTRLTVL.